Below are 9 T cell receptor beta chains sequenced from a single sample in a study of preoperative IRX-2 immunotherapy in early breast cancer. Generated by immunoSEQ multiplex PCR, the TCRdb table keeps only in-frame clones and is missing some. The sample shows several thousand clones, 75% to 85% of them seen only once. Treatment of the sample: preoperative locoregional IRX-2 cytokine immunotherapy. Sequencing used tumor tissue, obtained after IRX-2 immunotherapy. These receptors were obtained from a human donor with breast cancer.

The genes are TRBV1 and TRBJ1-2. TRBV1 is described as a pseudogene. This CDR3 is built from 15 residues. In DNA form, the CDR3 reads TGCGCCAGCAGCCAAGATTCGGGACGGGTCTATGGCTACACCTTC. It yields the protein CASSQDSGRVYGYTF.

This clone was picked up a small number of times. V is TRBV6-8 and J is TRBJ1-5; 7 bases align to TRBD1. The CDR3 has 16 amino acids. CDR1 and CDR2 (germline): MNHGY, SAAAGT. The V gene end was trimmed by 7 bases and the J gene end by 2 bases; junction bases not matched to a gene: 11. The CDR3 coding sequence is TGTGCCAGCATTCCCCCAGGGGGTAAGGGCAATCAGCCCCAGCATTTT. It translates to CASIPPGGKGNQPQHF.

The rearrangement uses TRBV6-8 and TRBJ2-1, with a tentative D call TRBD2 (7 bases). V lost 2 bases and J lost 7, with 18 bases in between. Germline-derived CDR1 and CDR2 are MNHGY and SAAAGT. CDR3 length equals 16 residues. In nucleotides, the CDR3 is TGTGCCAGCAGTTACAGCGCTCGGGGGGCGAGGAATGAGCAGTTCTTC. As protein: CASSYSARGARNEQFF.

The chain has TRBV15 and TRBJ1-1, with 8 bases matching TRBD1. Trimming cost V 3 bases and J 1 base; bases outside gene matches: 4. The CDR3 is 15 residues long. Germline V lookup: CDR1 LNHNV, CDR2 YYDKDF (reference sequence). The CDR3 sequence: CATSRAGQGNTEAFF. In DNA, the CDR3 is TGTGCCACCAGCAGGGCCGGACAGGGGAACACTGAAGCTTTCTTT.

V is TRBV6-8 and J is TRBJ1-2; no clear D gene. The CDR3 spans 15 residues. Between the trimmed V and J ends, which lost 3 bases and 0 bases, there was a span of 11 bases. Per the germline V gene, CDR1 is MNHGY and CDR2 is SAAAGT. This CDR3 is CASSYNGLANYGYTF. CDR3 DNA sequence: TGTGCCAGCAGTTATAACGGTTTAGCTAACTATGGCTACACCTTC.

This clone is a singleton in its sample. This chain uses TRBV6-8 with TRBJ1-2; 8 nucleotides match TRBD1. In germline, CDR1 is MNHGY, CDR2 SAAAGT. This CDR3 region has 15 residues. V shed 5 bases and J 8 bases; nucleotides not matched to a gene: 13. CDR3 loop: CASSTRTGLVQGYTF. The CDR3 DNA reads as TGTGCCAGCAGTACCCGGACAGGGTTGGTTCAGGGCTACACCTTC.

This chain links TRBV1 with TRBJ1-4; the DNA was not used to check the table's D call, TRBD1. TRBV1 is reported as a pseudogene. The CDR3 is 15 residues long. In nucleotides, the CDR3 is TGCGCCAGCAGCCAAACGGGACAGTTCTATGAAAAACTGTTTTTT. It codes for CASSQTGQFYEKLFF.

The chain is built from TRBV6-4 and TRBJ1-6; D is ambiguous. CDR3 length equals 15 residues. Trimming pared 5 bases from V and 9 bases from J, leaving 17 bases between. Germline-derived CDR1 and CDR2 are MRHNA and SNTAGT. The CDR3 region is CASSYNSRSSSPLHF. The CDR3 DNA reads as TGTGCCAGCAGTTATAATTCTAGGTCTAGTTCACCCCTCCACTTT.

CDR3 sequence (DNA): TGTGCCAGCAGTGGGCGTTTAGGGGGGGGAGGCACCGGGGAGCTGTTTTTT. It encodes CASSGRLGGGGTGELFF. The chain has TRBV6-8 and TRBJ2-2; D possibly corresponds to TRBD2 (7 bases). The CDR3 consists of 17 residues. CDR1 and CDR2 (germline): MNHGY, SAAAGT. V shed 5 bases and J shed 4 bases, with 20 bases lying between them.